The 10 T cell receptor beta chains below were found in one sample sequenced in a study of cytomegalovirus exposure and HLA in healthy donors. PCR employed 60 Vbeta and 13 Jbeta primers. TCRdb's table, derived via immunoSEQ multiplex PCR, lists solely in-frame clones and lacks some. The data show 150,000 to 180,000 clones, 80% seen once. The sequencing sample was made of PBMCs. Every receptor here comes from a man younger than 45 in good health and CMV-seropositive.

The genes are TRBV5-1 and TRBJ1-1; TRBD1 matches at 8 bases. Germline V lookup: CDR1 SGHRS, CDR2 YFSETQ. The CDR3 runs to 12 residues. Trimming at V came to 5 bases and at J to 5 bases, leaving 2 bases not matched to a gene. The CDR3 protein is CASSTGGTEAFF. CDR3 bases: TGCGCCAGCAGTACAGGGGGAACTGAAGCTTTCTTT.

The chain is built from TRBV29-1 and TRBJ1-3; no reliable D call. Deletions cut 4 bases from V and 3 bases from J, with 13 bases between. Germline values: CDR1 SQVTM, CDR2 ANQGSEA. The CDR3 has 14 residues. CDR3 nucleotide sequence: TGCAGCGTTGCCCGTCGGGAAAGTGGAAACACCATATATTTT. Translated, it gives CSVARRESGNTIYF.

This sequence joins TRBV29-1 and TRBJ2-1; TRBD2 agrees at 10 bases. V was clipped by 4 bases and J by 7 bases; unmatched bases: 10. The CDR3 is 15 residues long. Germline-derived CDR1 and CDR2 are SQVTM and ANQGSEA. The DNA for the CDR3 is TGCAGCGTTGCCAGCGGGAGGGGGGGTGGGAATGAGCAGTTCTTC. Protein sequence: CSVASGRGGGNEQFF.

V is TRBV2 and J is TRBJ1-6; a weak D match, TRBD1 (5 bases). Trimming removed 5 bases from V and 10 bases from J, with 18 bases in between. From germline, CDR1 is SNHLY and CDR2 FYNNEI. The CDR3 sequence is 15 residues long. CDR3 residues: CASSYGAGSGSPLHF. The CDR3 bases are TGTGCCAGCAGTTACGGGGCGGGGTCAGGCTCACCCCTCCACTTT.

This clone was seen more than once but under ten times. In nucleotides, the CDR3 is TGTGCCATCAGCCCGGGGGGAAGCGAGCAGTACTTC. Its translation: CAISPGGSEQYF. The J gene is TRBJ2-7, the V gene TRBV10-3, with 7 bases identical to TRBD2. CDR3 size: 12 residues. Germline loops: CDR1 ENHRY, CDR2 SYGVKD. J gave up 6 bases and V 6 bases, and 5 bases lay outside the gene matches.

The V and J genes are TRBV6-4 and TRBJ1-5, with TRBD1 as a possible D gene (6 bases). This CDR3 is built from 14 residues. The germline V gene has CDR1 MRHNA and CDR2 SNTAGT. Trimming removed 4 bases from V and 3 bases from J, with 10 bases in between. CDR3 sequence (DNA): TGTGCCAGCAGTGTCCGGGGGGCCAATCAGCCCCAGCATTTT. Translated, it gives CASSVRGANQPQHF.

The genes are TRBV10-3 and TRBJ1-1, with 8 positions matching TRBD1. This CDR3 spans 16 amino acids. Germline trimming cut 4 bases from V and 1 base from J; bases unmatched to any gene: 8. CDR1 is ENHRY, CDR2 SYGVKD, per germline. The CDR3: CAISGQGARGNTEAFF. The DNA of the CDR3 is TGTGCCATCAGTGGTCAGGGGGCGCGGGGGAACACTGAAGCTTTCTTT.

This clone was detected a few times. The chain is built from TRBV27 and TRBJ2-7, with 7 nucleotides matching TRBD1. The V segment lost 3 bases and the J segment 4 bases; nucleotides outside the gene matches: 9. The CDR3 spans 15 residues. Germline V gene lookup returns CDR1 MNHEY and CDR2 SMNVEV (reference sequence). The CDR3 reads CASSFLDRMQYEQYF. In nucleotides, the CDR3 is TGTGCCAGCAGTTTCCTGGACAGGATGCAGTACGAGCAGTACTTC.

The chain has TRBV9 and TRBJ1-2; D uncertain. The germline CDR1 and CDR2 sequences are SGDLS and YYNGEE. CDR3 size: 11 residues. Trimming removed 3 bases from V and 11 bases from J, with 11 bases in between. The chain's CDR3 is CASSAGGGYTF. CDR3 DNA sequence: TGTGCCAGCAGCGCGGGTGGCGGGTACACCTTC.

Only a few counts were recorded for this clone. This sequence joins TRBV2 and TRBJ2-3, with TRBD2 matching 7 bases. Germline V CDR1 and CDR2: SNHLY, FYNNEI. The junction had 5 bases not matched to a gene; V was cut back by 6 bases and J by 2 bases. The CDR3 runs to 14 residues. CDR3 nucleotides: TGTGCCAGCAGAAGGGAGGGCCTCACAGATACGCAGTATTTT. Encoded protein: CASRREGLTDTQYF.